The TCR beta chain described here comes from a study of chronic HIV infection and antiretroviral therapy. The CDR3 totals 14 residues. With 4 bases clipped from V and 4 bases from J, the junction kept 6 bases outside the gene matches. Germline V CDR1 and CDR2: SGHRS, YFSETQ. TCRdb recomputed calls from the 5' RACE reads with MiXCR, one row per CDR3 protein. Here the sample spans 40,000 to 50,000 distinct CDR3 sequences, about a fifth being singletons. This sequence originates from an adult who had HIV and had not received antiretroviral therapy, or was an uninfected healthy control (not recorded which). Sequenced sample: peripheral blood. The rearrangement links TRBV5-1 to TRBJ2-3, with 7 bases lining up with TRBD2. The chain's CDR3 is CASSHGTTPDTQYF. CDR3 sequence (DNA): TGCGCCAGCAGCCATGGGACTACCCCAGATACGCAGTATTTT.